Listed here is a single TCR beta chain. This specimen belongs to a study of blood T cell repertoires in COVID-19. Study in general: From the United States, Italy and Spain came samples of acute and convalescent COVID-19.

The V end was cut by 5 bases, the J end by 3 bases, with 13 bases between. The length of the CDR3 is 14 residues. Per germline, CDR1 MNHEY and CDR2 SVGAGI. Under the authors' procedure: Estimates of nucleated cell counts were drawn from the amplification of reference gene primers. Repertoires were generated with immunoSEQ multiplex PCR, while TCRdb's copy carries only in-frame clones and drops some. That table gives V, J and clone size, and the DNA gave D and trimming. The table has about 60,000 clones, approximately 90% seen once. The sequencing sample was made of peripheral blood. This chain uses TRBV6-5 with TRBJ1-2; a possible D gene is TRBD1 (6 bases). The sequence was collected from a woman aged 55-75 years with active COVID-19. CDR3 sequence: CASSRHRVDYGYTF. CDR3 DNA sequence: TGTGCCAGCAGTCGTCACAGGGTGGACTATGGCTACACCTTC.